This T cell receptor beta chain was recorded in a study of blood T cells in healthy people across ages. The use of a sample-barcoded 5' primer and a J-beta primer mix characterized a second PCR of roughly 6 to 12 cycles. One entry per CDR3 protein results from TCRdb running MiXCR on the 5' RACE reads. In the table there are around 1,600,000 distinct CDR3 sequences, approximately 43% of which are singletons. The sample holds a few counts of this clonotype. Germline V CDR1 and CDR2: MNHNY, SVGAGI (reference sequence). Trimming removed 2 bases from V and 4 bases from J, with 18 bases in between. This CDR3 is 17 amino acids long.

The clonotype was recovered from a woman under 30 in good health. V gene TRBV6-6 combines with J gene TRBJ2-1; D not resolved. The sequencing sample was made of blood. The CDR3 loop reads CASSYLGFRSRYNEQFF. The CDR3 DNA reads as TGTGCCAGCAGTTACCTGGGGTTTAGGTCACGATACAATGAGCAGTTCTTC.